This T cell receptor (beta chain) was recovered during a study of blood T cell repertoires in COVID-19. Study details: Italy, Spain and the United States were the sources of the convalescent and acute COVID-19 samples. PBMCs, B-cell-depleted T cells, or T cells were the source of the cDNA or gDNA that made up the material.

The CDR3 is made up of 13 amino acids. The V end was cut by 5 bases, the J end by 3 bases, with 11 bases between. CDR1 is SGHTA and CDR2 is FQGNSA in the germline V gene. As originally analysed: Cell counts per sample came from amplifying reference gene primers. Clones were read by immunoSEQ multiplex PCR, and TCRdb kept only the in-frame ones, dropping some. That table supplies the V and J calls and clone size; D and trimming were determined from the DNA. The repertoire consists of about 670,000 clones, with around 89% occurring once and the leading ten covering about 0.26%. The chain combines TRBV7-2 with TRBJ2-7; a weak D match, TRBD1 (7 bases). This receptor was identified in a woman between 18 and 29 years old with acute or convalescent COVID-19. The specimen was peripheral blood. CDR3 sequence (DNA): TGTGCCAGCAGCCACAGGGGAGGCTACGAGCAGTACTTC. As protein: CASSHRGGYEQYF.